One and the same sample provided the 10 T cell receptor beta chains below, sequenced in a study of beta chain features in type 1 diabetes. Expressed TCRB transcripts were sequenced because the entire RNA isolate underwent reverse transcription. Profiling relied on immunoSEQ multiplex PCR, and the TCRdb table lists in-frame clones only, not all of them. The sample has 850,000 to 900,000 clones; roughly a sixth are singletons. Material for sequencing was naive CD4+ T cells from blood. The source of these receptors is a young woman in good health.

This clone was observed a few times. The chain recombines TRBV4-3 with TRBJ1-2; TRBD1 agrees at 11 bases. Trimming removed 2 bases from V and 2 bases from J; junction bases left unmatched: 4. CDR1 is LGHNA, CDR2 YSLEER, per germline. The CDR3 has 16 residues. The CDR3 coding sequence is TGCGCCAGCAGCCAACTCGGACAGGGGGCGAACTATGGCTACACCTTC. It translates to CASSQLGQGANYGYTF.

The chain links TRBV15 to TRBJ2-5; perhaps TRBD2 as D (6 bases). Germline V CDR1 and CDR2: LNHNV, YYDKDF (reference sequence). Between the trimmed V and J ends, which lost 8 bases and 5 bases, there was a span of 15 bases. The CDR3 totals 13 residues. In DNA, the CDR3 is TGTGCCACCCGGAGGGGAAGGGAGGAGACCCAGTACTTC. It specifies CATRRGREETQYF.

This clone was seen only a few times. The rearrangement uses TRBV5-1 and TRBJ2-7, with 9 bases aligning to TRBD1. The germline gives CDR1 SGHRS, CDR2 YFSETQ. Trimming took 0 bases from V and 1 from J; bases not matched to a gene: 8. The CDR3 contains 17 residues. The CDR3 sequence is CASSLGRTGTGSYEQYF. The CDR3 bases are TGCGCCAGCAGCTTGGGGCGGACCGGGACAGGGTCCTACGAGCAGTACTTC. Variable domain in full (rest from reference TRBV5-1 and TRBJ2-7): KAGVTQTPRYLIKTRGQQVTLSCSPISGHRSVSWYQQTPGQGLQFLFEYFSETQRNKGNFPGRFSGRQFSNSRSEMNVSTLELGDSALYLCASSLGRTGTGSYEQYFGPGTRLTVT.

Here the CDR3 DNA reads TGTGCCAGCAGCGCGTCACAACTCGACTCGCAGTATTTT. As protein: CASSASQLDSQYF. The rearrangement joins TRBV7-3 to TRBJ2-3; D is ambiguous. The CDR3 is made up of 13 amino acids. CDR1 is SGHTA and CDR2 is FQGTGA in the germline V gene. The V gene lost 5 bases and the J gene lost 10 bases, with 16 bases spanning the gap.

This clone was seen only a few times. The rearrangement uses TRBV4-2 and TRBJ2-1; D possibly matches TRBD1 or TRBD2 (5 bases each). This CDR3 has 17 amino acids. Germline V gives CDR1 LGHNA, CDR2 YNFKEQ. The V end was cut by 0 bases, the J end by 0 bases, with 12 bases between. The CDR3 spells CASSQDQGVSSYNEQFF. The CDR3 DNA reads as TGTGCCAGCAGCCAAGATCAGGGAGTGAGCTCCTACAATGAGCAGTTCTTC.

In this sample, this clone turned up a few times. CDR3 in DNA: TGTGCCAGCAGCCAAAGACAGAACACTGAAGCTTTCTTT. Translation: CASSQRQNTEAFF. This rearrangement joins TRBV28 to TRBJ1-1; D unclear. CDR3 length equals 13 residues. Per the germline V gene, CDR1 is MDHEN and CDR2 is SYDVKM. Trimming pared 6 bases from V and 1 base from J, leaving 9 bases between.

The rearrangement uses TRBV7-2 and TRBJ2-7; D is uncertain. Germline CDR1 and CDR2: SGHTA and FQGNSA. The CDR3 consists of 12 residues. Trimming pared 4 bases from V and 7 bases from J, leaving 11 bases between. DNA of the CDR3: TGTGCCAGCAGCTCGGCGAGGCGGGAGCAGTACTTC. Its translation: CASSSARREQYF.

V is TRBV2 and J is TRBJ1-1; tentatively, D is TRBD1 (5 bases). Trimming stripped 4 bases from V and 0 bases from J, with 15 bases between. CDR1 and CDR2 (germline): SNHLY, FYNNEI. CDR3 length: 16 residues. CDR3 coding DNA: TGTGCCAGCAGTGCGAGGTATGGACAAATGAACACTGAAGCTTTCTTT. Its translation is CASSARYGQMNTEAFF.

This sequence joins TRBV6-5 and TRBJ2-7, with 10 bases that match TRBD2. Unmatched junction bases numbered 9, after V lost 6 bases and J lost 4 bases. The length of the CDR3 is 15 residues. Germline V CDR1 and CDR2: MNHEY, SVGAGI. The CDR3 spells CASSPSLAGVYEQYF. In DNA, the CDR3 is TGTGCCAGCAGCCCCTCGCTAGCGGGAGTATACGAGCAGTACTTC.

This clone appeared a few times. V usage is TRBV19 and J usage is TRBJ2-5; TRBD2 agrees at 10 bases. This CDR3 contains 16 residues. CDR1 LNHDA and CDR2 SQIVND come from the germline V gene (reference sequence). V was clipped by 4 bases and J by 6 bases; unmatched bases: 11. As DNA, the CDR3 is TGTGCCAGTAGTACTACCGGGACTAGCGTTGGGAAGACCCAGTACTTC. Protein product: CASSTTGTSVGKTQYF. The variable domain in full, completed from reference TRBV19 and TRBJ2-5, reads DGGITQSPKYLFRKEGQNVTLSCEQNLNHDAMYWYRQDPGQGLRLIYYSQIVNDFQKGDIAEGYSVSREKKESFPLTVTSAQKNPTAFYLCASSTTGTSVGKTQYFGPGTRLLVL.